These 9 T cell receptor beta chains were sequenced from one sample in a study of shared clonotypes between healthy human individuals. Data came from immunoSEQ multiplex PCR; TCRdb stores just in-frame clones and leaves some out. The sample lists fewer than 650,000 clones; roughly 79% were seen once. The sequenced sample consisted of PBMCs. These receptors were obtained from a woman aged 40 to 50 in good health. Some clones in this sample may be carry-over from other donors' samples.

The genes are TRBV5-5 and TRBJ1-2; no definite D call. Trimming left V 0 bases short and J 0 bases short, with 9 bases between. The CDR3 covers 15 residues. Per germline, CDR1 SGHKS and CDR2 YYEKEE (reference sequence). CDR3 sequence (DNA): TGTGCCAGCAGCTTGGCCGCGACTCCTAACTATGGCTACACCTTC. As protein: CASSLAATPNYGYTF.

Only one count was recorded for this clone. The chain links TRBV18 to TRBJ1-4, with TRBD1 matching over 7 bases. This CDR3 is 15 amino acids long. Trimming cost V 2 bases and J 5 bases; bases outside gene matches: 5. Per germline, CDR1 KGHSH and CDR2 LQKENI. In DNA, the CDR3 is TGTGCCAGCTCACCATACGGGACAGAAAATGAAAAACTGTTTTTT. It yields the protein CASSPYGTENEKLFF.

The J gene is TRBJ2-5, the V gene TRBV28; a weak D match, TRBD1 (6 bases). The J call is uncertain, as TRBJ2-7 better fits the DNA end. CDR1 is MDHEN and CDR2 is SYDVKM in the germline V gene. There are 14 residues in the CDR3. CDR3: CASRSAGANYEQYF. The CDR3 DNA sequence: TGTGCCAGCAGGTCCGCAGGGGCTAACTACGAGCAGTACTTC.

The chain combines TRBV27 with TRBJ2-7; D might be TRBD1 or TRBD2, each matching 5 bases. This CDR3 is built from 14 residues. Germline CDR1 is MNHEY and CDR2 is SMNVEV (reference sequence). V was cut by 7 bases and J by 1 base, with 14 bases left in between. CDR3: CASNPVGPSYEQYF. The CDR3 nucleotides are TGTGCCAGCAACCCCGTGGGACCGTCCTACGAGCAGTACTTC.

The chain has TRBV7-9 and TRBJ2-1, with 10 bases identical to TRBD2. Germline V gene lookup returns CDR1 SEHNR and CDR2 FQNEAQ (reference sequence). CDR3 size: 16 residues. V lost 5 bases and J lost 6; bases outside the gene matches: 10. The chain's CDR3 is CASSRRGVAGGNEQFF. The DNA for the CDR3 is TGTGCCAGCAGCCGAAGAGGGGTAGCGGGAGGCAATGAGCAGTTCTTC. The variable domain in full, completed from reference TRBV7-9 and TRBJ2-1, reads DTGVSQNPRHKITKRGQNVTFRCDPISEHNRLYWYRQTLGQGPEFLTYFQNEAQLEKSRLLSDRFSAERPKGSFSTLEIQRTEQGDSAMYLCASSRRGVAGGNEQFFGPGTRLTVL.

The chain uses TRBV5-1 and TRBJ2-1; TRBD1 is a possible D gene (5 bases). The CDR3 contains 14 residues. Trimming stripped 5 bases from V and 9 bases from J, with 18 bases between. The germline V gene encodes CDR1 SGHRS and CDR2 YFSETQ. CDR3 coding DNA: TGCGCCAGCAGACCGATGGAGATTCAGGGTGAGCAGTTCTTC. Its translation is CASRPMEIQGEQFF.

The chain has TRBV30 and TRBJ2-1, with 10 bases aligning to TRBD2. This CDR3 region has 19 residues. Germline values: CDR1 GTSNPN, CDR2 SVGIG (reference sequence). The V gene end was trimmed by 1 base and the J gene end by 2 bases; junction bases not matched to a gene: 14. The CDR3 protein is CAWSAPRGGSGRAYNEQFF. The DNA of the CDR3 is TGTGCCTGGAGTGCACCGAGAGGGGGGAGCGGGAGGGCCTACAATGAGCAGTTCTTC.

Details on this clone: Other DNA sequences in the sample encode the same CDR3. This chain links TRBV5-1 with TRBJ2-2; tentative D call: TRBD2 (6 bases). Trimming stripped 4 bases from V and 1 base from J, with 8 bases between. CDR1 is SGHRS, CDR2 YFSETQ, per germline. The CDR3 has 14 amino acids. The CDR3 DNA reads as TGCGCCAGCAGCAGACTAGAGAACACCGGGGAGCTGTTTTTT. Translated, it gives CASSRLENTGELFF.

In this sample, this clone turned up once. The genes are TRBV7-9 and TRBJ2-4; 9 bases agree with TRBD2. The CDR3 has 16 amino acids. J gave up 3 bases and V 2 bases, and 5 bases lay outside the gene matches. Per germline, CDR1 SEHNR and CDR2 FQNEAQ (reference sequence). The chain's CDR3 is CASSLRTSADKNIQYF. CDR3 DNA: TGTGCCAGCAGCTTAAGGACTAGCGCCGACAAAAACATTCAGTACTTC.